These 14 T cell receptor beta chains came from one sample sequenced in a study of CD8 T cells in ankylosing spondylitis. One entry per CDR3 protein, called by TCRdb with MiXCR from the 5' RACE reads. The table lists more than 200,000 distinct CDR3 sequences, more than 20% of them singletons. Sequenced sample: blood, either unsorted or a sorted T cell fraction (not recorded which). The receptor source for this set is a male donor with ankylosing spondylitis or in good health (not recorded which).

This clonotype was counted between two and nine times. This chain links TRBV12-3 or TRBV12-4 with TRBJ1-2; 10 bases fit TRBD1. J lost 2 bases, V lost 6 bases, and 0 bases had no gene match. CDR3 size: 13 residues. DNA of the CDR3: TGTGCCAGCAGGGGACAGGGGAACTATGGCTACACCTTC. Translated, it gives CASRGQGNYGYTF.

The chain links TRBV12-3 or TRBV12-4 to TRBJ2-3; D possibly corresponds to TRBD2 (5 bases). The ends were cut back, 6 bases at V and 4 bases at J, with 14 bases in the middle. The CDR3 spans 14 residues. The CDR3 region has the DNA TGTGCCAGCAGCCTAGGGAGAAGCGCAGATACGCAGTATTTT. Translating it yields CASSLGRSADTQYF.

V and J are TRBV20-1 and TRBJ2-1; 10 bases align to TRBD2. J gave up 5 bases and V 6 bases, and 10 bases lay outside the gene matches. Germline V CDR1 and CDR2: DFQATT, SNEGSKA (reference sequence). This CDR3 is built from 15 residues. The CDR3 loop reads CSAPRGLAHHNEQFF. DNA of the CDR3: TGCAGTGCCCCCCGGGGACTAGCGCACCACAATGAGCAGTTCTTC.

V gene TRBV5-1 combines with J gene TRBJ2-7; 9 positions match TRBD1. The CDR3 sequence is 15 residues long. The J segment lost 3 bases and the V segment lost 0 bases, leaving 4 bases of the junction unmatched. Germline V gives CDR1 SGHRS, CDR2 YFSETQ. CDR3 in DNA: TGCGCCAGCAGCTTGGGGACAGGGGCCGTCTACGAGCAGTACTTC. It codes for CASSLGTGAVYEQYF. The whole variable domain, filled in from reference TRBV5-1 and TRBJ2-7, reads KAGVTQTPRYLIKTRGQQVTLSCSPISGHRSVSWYQQTPGQGLQFLFEYFSETQRNKGNFPGRFSGRQFSNSRSEMNVSTLELGDSALYLCASSLGTGAVYEQYFGPGTRLTVT.

This rearrangement joins TRBV28 to TRBJ2-5, with D possibly being TRBD2 (5 bases). Germline values: CDR1 MDHEN, CDR2 SYDVKM. Deletions cut 4 bases from V and 10 bases from J, with 13 bases between. The CDR3 runs 12 residues. The DNA for the CDR3 is TGTGCCAGCAGTTCCCACCCCGGGGACCAGTACTTC. Translating it yields CASSSHPGDQYF.

This clonotype was counted ten times or more. The chain links TRBV27 to TRBJ1-5, with TRBD1 as a possible D gene (6 bases). This CDR3 comprises 14 residues. The germline gives CDR1 MNHEY, CDR2 SMNVEV (reference sequence). V was cut by 9 bases and J by 1 base, with 13 bases left in between. The CDR3 loop is CARTGGASNQPQHF. The CDR3 DNA follows: TGTGCCAGGACGGGGGGCGCGAGCAATCAGCCCCAGCATTTT.

This chain joins TRBV12-3 or TRBV12-4 and TRBJ1-2, with 8 bases matching TRBD1. The CDR3 is made up of 14 amino acids. With 6 bases clipped from V and 5 bases from J, the junction kept 8 bases outside the gene matches. The CDR3 here is CASRGDRGRYGYTF. The CDR3 DNA follows: TGTGCCAGCAGGGGAGACAGGGGTCGGTATGGCTACACCTTC.

This clonotype showed up many times. This chain uses TRBV10-3 with TRBJ1-6, with 11 bases identical to TRBD1. V dropped 9 bases and J dropped 8; count of bases not matched to a gene: 3. CDR1 is ENHRY and CDR2 is SYGVKD in the germline V gene. The CDR3 is 13 residues long. This CDR3 is CAIRTGGDSPLHF. CDR3 in DNA: TGTGCCATACGGACAGGGGGCGATTCACCCCTCCACTTT.

The CDR3 reads CSARIQGEYEQYF. The CDR3 DNA is TGCAGTGCTAGAATCCAGGGGGAGTACGAGCAGTACTTC. The chain couples TRBV20-1 to TRBJ2-7; TRBD1 aligns across 7 bases. This CDR3 is built from 13 residues. The trim removed 2 bases at V and 4 bases at J, leaving 5 bases unmatched. The germline V gene encodes CDR1 DFQATT and CDR2 SNEGSKA (reference sequence).

This clonotype was picked up many times. This chain connects TRBV7-9 to TRBJ1-4, with 9 bases matching TRBD1. The CDR3 sequence is 15 residues long. The germline gives CDR1 SEHNR, CDR2 FQNEAQ (reference sequence). V lost 5 bases, J lost 5 bases, and 6 bases stayed unmatched. The CDR3 DNA follows: TGTGCCAGCAGCGCCCGAGGGACAGGGAATGAAAAACTGTTTTTT. Translating it yields CASSARGTGNEKLFF. The full variable domain, completed using reference TRBV7-9 and TRBJ1-4, is DTGVSQNPRHKITKRGQNVTFRCDPISEHNRLYWYRQTLGQGPEFLTYFQNEAQLEKSRLLSDRFSAERPKGSFSTLEIQRTEQGDSAMYLCASSARGTGNEKLFFGSGTQLSVL.

This clonotype turned up a few times. The V and J genes are TRBV20-1 and TRBJ1-6; D is perhaps TRBD1 (5 bases). Germline CDR1 is DFQATT and CDR2 is SNEGSKA (reference sequence). This CDR3 contains 14 residues. V lost 4 bases to trimming and J lost 10 bases, with 17 bases between them. This CDR3 is CSATEGPRGSPLHF. Here the CDR3 DNA reads TGCAGTGCTACGGAGGGCCCGAGGGGCTCACCCCTCCACTTT.

This clonotype showed up just a few times. The V call is TRBV10-3, the J call TRBJ2-1; D perhaps matches TRBD2 (5 bases). The germline gives CDR1 ENHRY, CDR2 SYGVKD. Deletions cut 4 bases from V and 5 bases from J, with 9 bases between. CDR3 length: 13 residues. CDR3 DNA: TGTGCCATCAGTGGGGCAGCGGACAATGAGCAGTTCTTC. Translation gives CAISGAADNEQFF.

The V and J genes are TRBV20-1 and TRBJ2-5; no reliable D call. The germline V and J ends were trimmed by 0 bases and 9 bases, with 8 bases remaining between them. The CDR3 totals 11 residues. Germline V CDR1 and CDR2: DFQATT, SNEGSKA (reference sequence). For the CDR3, the DNA is TGCAGTGCTAGAGATCGGGTGTCCCAGTACTTC. Translation: CSARDRVSQYF.

The genes are TRBV28 and TRBJ1-1; D remains ambiguous. V lost 2 bases and J 4 bases, leaving 5 bases between the germline ends. The CDR3 length is 12 residues. CDR1 is MDHEN, CDR2 SYDVKM, per germline. CDR3 DNA sequence: TGTGCCAGCAGTTTAATTGTCACTGAAGCTTTCTTT. Its protein is CASSLIVTEAFF.